One T cell receptor beta chain is described in this entry. Its target is unknown. The method was immunoSEQ multiplex PCR; TCRdb's version includes in-frame clones alone and lacks a portion of them. The table records about 1.1 million clones, approximately 80% of them present only once. The entry originates in a study of shared clonotypes between healthy human individuals. Overall study: CD8 memory received one plate per donor, CD8 naive two, CD4 memory three and CD4 naive three. Findings and limits, study-wide: The sole specimen, blood, was sampled, and tissue repertoires likely differ. Rarefaction exposed incomplete sorted-subset sequencing despite large depth.

CDR3 length: 15 amino acids. The sample consisted of memory CD4+ T cells from PBMCs. Subset here: CD45RA-negative fraction. The chain uses TRBV1 and TRBJ2-7; whether TRBD2, the table's D call, matches the DNA was not checked. TRBV1 is a known pseudogene. The sequence was collected from a young man in good health. Some clones in this sample may be carry-over from other donors' samples. CDR3 in DNA: TGCACCAGCAGACACGGGACTAGCGGGACCGACGAGCAGTACTTC. Protein sequence: CTSRHGTSGTDEQYF.